A selection of T cell receptor beta chains follows, all from one sample in a study of T cell repertoires in cytomegalovirus infection. TCRdb re-analysed the reads in MiXCR, keeping a single row per CDR3 protein. The sample consists of 830,000 or so distinct CDR3 sequences, around a third of them appearing once. The antigens of these receptors remain unknown. The sample here was cultured CD8+ T cells from PBMCs, taken from culture after CMV antigen stimulation. The receptors were gathered from a human donor in good health (CMV status not recorded). Some clones in this sample may be carry-over from other donors' samples. Each CDR3 is given with its conserved first and last residue. Fields, in order: J gene, V gene, D gene, clone size, CDR3 protein, CDR3 DNA. A D gene is named only where the DNA matches it firmly. Clone size is not always given. Where it is, it says once, few, many or a class for expanded clones.

>TRBJ2-3|TRBV20-1|NA|NA
CSARDQGGLDTQYF
TGCAGTGCTAGAGATCAGGGGGGCCTAGATACGCAGTATTTT
>TRBJ1-1|TRBV4-1|TRBD1|few
CASSQSTGGRSEAFF
TGCGCCAGCAGCCAAAGTACAGGGGGGAGGTCTGAAGCTTTCTTT
>TRBJ1-2|TRBV7-2|NA|many
CASSLPGQKGIDYGYTF
TGTGCCAGCAGCTTACCCGGACAGAAGGGGATTGACTATGGCTACACCTTC
>TRBJ2-1|TRBV27|TRBD1|few
CASSSGQGSFF
TGTGCCAGCAGTTCTGGACAGGGGTCGTTCTTC
>TRBJ2-1|TRBV6-1|NA|few
CASGAKTAHSF
TGTGCCAGCGGAGCCAAGACAGCCCACTCCTTC
>TRBJ1-1|TRBV2|TRBD1|few
CASSERDSYTPEAFF
TGTGCCAGCAGTGAAAGGGACAGTTATACACCAGAAGCTTTCTTT
>TRBJ2-1|TRBV20-1|TRBD2|NA
CSASPPGLAGYNEQFF
TGCAGTGCTTCCCCCCCGGGACTAGCGGGATACAATGAGCAGTTCTTC
>TRBJ2-4|TRBV10-2|NA|NA
CASSEGTAQAGNF
TGCGCCAGCAGTGAAGGAACGGCCCAGGCCGGGAACTTC
>TRBJ2-5|TRBV27|NA|NA
CASRPKLYSSQETQYF
TGTGCCAGCAGACCGAAACTTTATTCTAGCCAAGAGACCCAGTACTTC
>TRBJ1-2|TRBV12-3/TRBV12-4|NA|NA
CASSLIPGNGYTF
TGTGCCAGCAGTTTAATCCCAGGGAATGGCTACACCTTC
>TRBJ2-3|TRBV9|NA|NA
CASSGELPATDTQYF
TGTGCCAGCAGCGGGGAACTGCCGGCGACAGATACGCAGTATTTT
>TRBJ2-3|TRBV15|TRBD1|NA
CATSSLGQGSDTQYF
TGTGCCACCAGCAGCCTGGGACAGGGGTCAGATACGCAGTATTTT
>TRBJ1-6|TRBV7-6|NA|few
CASSLVRRGGTSSYNSPLHF
TGTGCCAGCAGCTTAGTAAGGCGCGGCGGAACTAGCTCCTATAATTCACCCCTCCACTTT
>TRBJ1-2|TRBV20-1|NA|NA
CSAIDLYGYTF
TGCAGTGCTATCGACCTGTATGGCTACACCTTC
>TRBJ1-1|TRBV19|TRBD1|few
CASRLRDRGPDTEAFF
TGTGCCAGTAGACTCCGGGACAGGGGGCCCGACACTGAAGCTTTCTTT
>TRBJ2-7|TRBV4-1|TRBD1|few
CASSQGQGKFYEQYF
TGCGCCAGCAGCCAGGGACAGGGGAAGTTCTACGAGCAGTACTTC
>TRBJ2-5|TRBV11-2|TRBD2|NA
CASSPGRGGIETQYF
TGTGCCAGCAGTCCCGGACGGGGGGGCATAGAGACCCAGTACTTC
>TRBJ1-5|TRBV6-6|TRBD1|few
CASSYSPGGSNQPQHF
TGTGCCAGCAGTTACTCACCAGGGGGTAGCAATCAGCCCCAGCATTTT
>TRBJ2-5|TRBV7-9|TRBD1|NA
CASSLRGQQQETQYF
TGTGCCAGCAGCTTAAGGGGACAGCAGCAAGAGACCCAGTACTTC
>TRBJ2-1|TRBV4-1|TRBD2|NA
CASSQVSGGANNEQFF
TGCGCCAGCAGCCAGGTTAGCGGGGGGGCTAACAATGAGCAGTTCTTC
>TRBJ1-1|TRBV27|NA|NA
CASSQMMNTEAFF
TGTGCCAGCAGTCAAATGATGAACACTGAAGCTTTCTTT
>TRBJ2-1|TRBV4-1|NA|NA
CASSPRDITGNEQFF
TGCGCCAGCAGCCCCAGGGACATTACGGGGAATGAGCAGTTCTTC
>TRBJ2-2|TRBV4-3|NA|NA
CASSQDGLEFSGELFF
TGCGCCAGCAGCCAAGACGGGCTAGAGTTCAGCGGGGAGCTGTTTTTT
>TRBJ1-5|TRBV7-6|NA|many
CASSLGVGDQPQHF
TGTGCCAGCAGCTTAGGTGTAGGGGATCAGCCCCAGCATTTT
>TRBJ2-1|TRBV24-1|NA|NA
CATSDLRAPNYNEQFF
TGTGCCACCAGTGATTTACGGGCCCCAAACTACAATGAGCAGTTCTTC
>TRBJ2-1|TRBV12-5|TRBD2|NA
CASGFMTSGGATDSYNEQFF
TGTGCTAGTGGTTTCATGACTAGCGGGGGGGCGACTGACTCCTACAATGAGCAGTTCTTC
>TRBJ2-1|TRBV7-6|NA|NA
CASSFKMFSYNEQFF
TGTGCCAGCAGCTTTAAAATGTTCTCCTACAATGAGCAGTTCTTC
>TRBJ2-1|TRBV10-3|NA|few
CAIREEAPAYNEQFF
TGTGCCATCAGGGAAGAGGCCCCGGCCTACAATGAGCAGTTCTTC
>TRBJ2-1|TRBV7-6|NA|few
CASSLVLGAPTDEQFF
TGTGCTAGCAGCTTAGTTCTGGGAGCGCCTACGGATGAGCAGTTCTTC
>TRBJ2-2|TRBV11-2|NA|few
CASSPGSTGELFF
TGTGCCAGCAGCCCTGGGAGTACCGGGGAGCTGTTTTTT
>TRBJ2-1|TRBV7-9|TRBD1|NA
CASSVWTGGLNEQFF
TGTGCTAGCAGCGTCTGGACAGGGGGCCTTAATGAGCAGTTCTTC
>TRBJ1-1|TRBV7-9|NA|NA
CASSLERINTEAFF
TGTGCCAGCAGCTTAGAACGAATCAACACTGAAGCTTTCTTT
>TRBJ2-1|TRBV7-6|NA|many
CASSGTLVGSSYNEQFF
TGTGCCAGCAGCGGAACGCTCGTGGGGAGCTCCTACAATGAGCAGTTCTTC
>TRBJ1-1|TRBV19|TRBD1|NA
CASVDRGVGTEAFF
TGTGCCAGTGTGGACAGGGGGGTCGGCACTGAAGCTTTCTTT
>TRBJ1-4|TRBV11-1|TRBD1|many
CASTFGTANEKLFF
TGTGCCAGCACCTTCGGGACAGCAAATGAAAAACTGTTTTTT
>TRBJ2-3|TRBV2|NA|NA
CASLGLAYTDTQYF
TGTGCCAGCCTAGGGCTGGCTTACACAGATACGCAGTATTTT
>TRBJ2-7|TRBV9|NA|once
CASSVGGGPTYEQYF
TGTGCCAGCAGCGTAGGTGGGGGGCCTACCTACGAGCAGTACTTC
>TRBJ2-3|TRBV12-3/TRBV12-4|TRBD2|NA
CASSLAWVAGGQGTQYF
TGTGCCAGCAGTTTAGCGTGGGTAGCGGGGGGGCAAGGTACGCAGTATTTT
>TRBJ2-3|TRBV27|NA|NA
CASSSILSTDTQYF
TGTGCCAGCAGTAGCATCCTGAGCACAGATACGCAGTATTTT
>TRBJ2-3|TRBV4-3|NA|NA
CASSQGRRNGDTQYF
TGCGCCAGCAGCCAGGGTAGGCGGAATGGGGATACGCAGTATTTT
>TRBJ2-1|TRBV4-1|NA|NA
CASSQGSSDYNEQFF
TGCGCCAGCAGCCAAGGGTCTAGCGACTACAATGAGCAGTTCTTC
>TRBJ2-1|TRBV2|TRBD2|NA
CASKGNLAGVDEQFF
TGTGCCAGCAAAGGGAACCTAGCGGGGGTGGATGAGCAGTTCTTC
>TRBJ2-3|TRBV5-4|TRBD1|many
CASSQGTGSTDTQYF
TGTGCCAGCAGCCAAGGGACAGGGTCCACAGATACGCAGTATTTT
>TRBJ2-6|TRBV6-5|NA|few
CASSYFTRGANVLTF
TGTGCCAGCAGTTACTTCACGCGTGGGGCCAACGTCCTGACTTTC
>TRBJ2-1|TRBV25-1|TRBD2|NA
CASSEYERGGHNEQFF
TGTGCCAGCAGTGAATACGAGCGGGGGGGCCACAATGAGCAGTTCTTC
>TRBJ2-1|TRBV10-3|TRBD1|few
CAIRRTTGDDYQFF
TGTGCCATCAGACGAACGACAGGGGATGATTATCAGTTCTTC
>TRBJ2-1|TRBV27|TRBD2|once
CASSLTSGGPYEQFF
TGTGCCAGCAGTCTGACTAGCGGGGGGCCCTATGAGCAGTTCTTC
>TRBJ2-5|TRBV13|NA|NA
CASSLGRTGEQETQYF
TGTGCCAGCAGCTTAGGCCGGACGGGGGAACAAGAGACCCAGTACTTC
>TRBJ2-5|TRBV6-2/TRBV6-3|NA|NA
CASSYGLDSFGETQYF
TGTGCCAGCAGTTACGGGCTTGACAGTTTTGGGGAGACCCAGTACTTC
>TRBJ1-1|TRBV7-5|NA|few
CISVPEDPPHWGYTEAFF
NA
>TRBJ2-3|TRBV7-9|TRBD2|NA
CASSGGAGPYTQYF
TGTGCCAGCTCCGGGGGGGCCGGGCCTTATACGCAGTATTTT